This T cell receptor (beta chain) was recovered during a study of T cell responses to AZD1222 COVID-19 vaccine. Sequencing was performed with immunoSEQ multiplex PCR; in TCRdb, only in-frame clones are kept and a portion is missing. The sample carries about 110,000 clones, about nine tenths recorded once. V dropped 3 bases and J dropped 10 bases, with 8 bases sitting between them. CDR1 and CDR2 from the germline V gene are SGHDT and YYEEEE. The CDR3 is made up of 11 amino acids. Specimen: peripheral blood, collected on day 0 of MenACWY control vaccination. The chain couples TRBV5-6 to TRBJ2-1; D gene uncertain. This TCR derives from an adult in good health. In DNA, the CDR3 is TGTGCCAGCAGCTATTCCTTCGAGCAGTTCTTC. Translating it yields CASSYSFEQFF. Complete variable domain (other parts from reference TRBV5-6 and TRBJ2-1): DAGVTQSPTHLIKTRGQQVTLRCSPKSGHDTVSWYQQALGQGPQFIFQYYEEEERQRGNFPDRFSGHQFPNYSSELNVNALLLGDSALYLCASSYSFEQFFGPGTRLTVL.